This TCR beta chain stems from a study of shared clonotypes between healthy human individuals. On the study more broadly: CD8 memory received one plate per donor, CD8 naive two, CD4 memory three and CD4 naive three. Study-wide findings and caveats: Against clonotypes common to all four donors, non-shared ones had lower generation probabilities.

Only in-frame clones appear in the TCRdb table, and some are missing; sequencing was by immunoSEQ multiplex PCR. The sample comprises roughly 1.5 million clones, 95% to 99% of which are singletons, and roughly 0.42% rests with the top ten. This clone was picked up one time. The antigen is unknown. This CDR3 is built from 15 residues. V dropped 2 bases and J dropped 5; count of bases not matched to a gene: 9. Looked up from germline, CDR1 is SNHLY and CDR2 is FYNNEI. The sequencing input was naive CD4+ T cells sorted from blood. As to subset: CD45RA+ positively selected. The TCR was taken from a young man in good health. The chain joins TRBV2 to TRBJ2-7, with 7 bases lining up with TRBD1. This CDR3 reads CASSEPYDRANEQYF. The CDR3 DNA follows: TGTGCCAGCAGTGAACCGTACGACAGGGCCAACGAGCAGTACTTC.